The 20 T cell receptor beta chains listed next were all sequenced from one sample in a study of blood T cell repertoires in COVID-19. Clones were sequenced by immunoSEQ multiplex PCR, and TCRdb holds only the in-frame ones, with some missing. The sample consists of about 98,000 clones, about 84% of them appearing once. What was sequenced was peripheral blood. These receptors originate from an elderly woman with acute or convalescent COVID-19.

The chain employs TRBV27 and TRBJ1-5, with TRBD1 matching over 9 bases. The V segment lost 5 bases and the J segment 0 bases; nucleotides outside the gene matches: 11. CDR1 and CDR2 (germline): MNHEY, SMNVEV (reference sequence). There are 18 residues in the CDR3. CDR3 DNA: TGTGCCAGCAGTCCAACCGGGACAGGGAGGCATAGCAATCAGCCCCAGCATTTT. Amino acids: CASSPTGTGRHSNQPQHF.

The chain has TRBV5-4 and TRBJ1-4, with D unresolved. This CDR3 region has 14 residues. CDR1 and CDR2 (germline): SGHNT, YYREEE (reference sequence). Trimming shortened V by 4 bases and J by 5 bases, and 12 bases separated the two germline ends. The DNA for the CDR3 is TGTGCCAGCAGCGACACGTATTCCAATGAAAAACTGTTTTTT. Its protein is CASSDTYSNEKLFF.

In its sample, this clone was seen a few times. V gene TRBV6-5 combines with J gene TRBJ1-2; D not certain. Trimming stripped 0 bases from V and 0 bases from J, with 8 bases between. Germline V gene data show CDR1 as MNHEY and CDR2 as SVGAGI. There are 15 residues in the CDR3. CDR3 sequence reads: CASSYSREANYGYTF. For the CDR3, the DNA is TGTGCCAGCAGTTACTCGCGTGAGGCTAACTATGGCTACACCTTC.

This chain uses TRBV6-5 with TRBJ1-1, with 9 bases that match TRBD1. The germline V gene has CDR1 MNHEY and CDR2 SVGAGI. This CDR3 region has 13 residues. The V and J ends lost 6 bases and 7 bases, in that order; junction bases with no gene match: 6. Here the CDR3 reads CASSDRGVGEAFF. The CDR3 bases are TGTGCCAGCAGCGACAGGGGGGTTGGTGAAGCTTTCTTT.

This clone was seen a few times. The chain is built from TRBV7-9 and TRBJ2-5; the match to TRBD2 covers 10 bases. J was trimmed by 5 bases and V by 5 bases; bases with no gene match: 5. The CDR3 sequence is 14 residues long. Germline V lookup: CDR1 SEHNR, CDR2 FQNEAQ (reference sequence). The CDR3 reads CASSVERGGETQYF. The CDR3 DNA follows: TGTGCCAGCAGCGTAGAGCGGGGGGGCGAGACCCAGTACTTC.

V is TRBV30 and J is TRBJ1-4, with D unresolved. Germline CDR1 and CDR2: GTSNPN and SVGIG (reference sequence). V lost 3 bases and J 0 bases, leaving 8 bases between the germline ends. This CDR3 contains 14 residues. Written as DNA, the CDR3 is TGTGCCTGGAGAGAGCCAACAACTAATGAAAAACTGTTTTTT. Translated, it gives CAWREPTTNEKLFF. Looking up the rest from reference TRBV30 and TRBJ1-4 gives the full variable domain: SQTIHQWPATLVQPVGSPLSLECTVEGTSNPNLYWYRQAAGRGLQLLFYSVGIGQISSEVPQNLSASRPQDRQFILSSKKLLLSDSGFYLCAWREPTTNEKLFFGSGTQLSVL.

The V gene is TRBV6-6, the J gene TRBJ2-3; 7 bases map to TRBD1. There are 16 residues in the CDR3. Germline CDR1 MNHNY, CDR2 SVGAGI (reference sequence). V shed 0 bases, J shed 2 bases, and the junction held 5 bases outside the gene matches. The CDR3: CASSYSGTEYTDTQYF. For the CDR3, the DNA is TGTGCCAGCAGTTACTCGGGGACAGAATACACAGATACGCAGTATTTT.

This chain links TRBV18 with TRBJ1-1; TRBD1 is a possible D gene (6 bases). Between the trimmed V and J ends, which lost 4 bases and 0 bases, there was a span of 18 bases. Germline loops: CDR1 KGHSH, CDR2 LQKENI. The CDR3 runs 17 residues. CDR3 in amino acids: CASSLGRTEGMNTEAFF. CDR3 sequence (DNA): TGTGCCAGCTCACTTGGCCGGACAGAAGGGATGAACACTGAAGCTTTCTTT. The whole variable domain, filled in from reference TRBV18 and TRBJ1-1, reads NAGVMQNPRHLVRRRGQEARLRCSPMKGHSHVYWYRQLPEEGLKFMVYLQKENIIDESGMPKERFSAEFPKEGPSILRIQQVVRGDSAAYFCASSLGRTEGMNTEAFFGQGTRLTVV.

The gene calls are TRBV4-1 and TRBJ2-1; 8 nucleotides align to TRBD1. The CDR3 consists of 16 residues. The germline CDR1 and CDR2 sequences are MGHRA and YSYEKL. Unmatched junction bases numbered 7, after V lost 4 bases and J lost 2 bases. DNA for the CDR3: TGCGCCAGCAGCCGCAACCGGGACAGGACCTACAATGAGCAGTTCTTC. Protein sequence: CASSRNRDRTYNEQFF.

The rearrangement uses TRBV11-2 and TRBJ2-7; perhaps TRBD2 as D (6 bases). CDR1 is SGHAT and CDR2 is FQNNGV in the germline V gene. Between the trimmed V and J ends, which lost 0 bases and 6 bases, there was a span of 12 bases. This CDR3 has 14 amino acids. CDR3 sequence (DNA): TGTGCCAGCAGCTTAGAACTAGCACGAGGCGAGCAGTACTTC. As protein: CASSLELARGEQYF.

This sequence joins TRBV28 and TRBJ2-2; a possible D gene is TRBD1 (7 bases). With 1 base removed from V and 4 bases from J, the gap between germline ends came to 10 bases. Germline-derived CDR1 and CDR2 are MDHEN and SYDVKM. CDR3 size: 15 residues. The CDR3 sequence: CASSLSQGGTGELFF. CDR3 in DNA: TGTGCCAGCAGTTTATCTCAGGGGGGCACCGGGGAGCTGTTTTTT.

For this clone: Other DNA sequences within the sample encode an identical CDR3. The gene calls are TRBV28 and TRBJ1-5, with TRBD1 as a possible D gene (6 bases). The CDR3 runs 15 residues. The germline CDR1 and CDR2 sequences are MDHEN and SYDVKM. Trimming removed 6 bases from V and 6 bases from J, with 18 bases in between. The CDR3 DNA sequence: TGTGCCAGCAGGCCACGGGGGGGCGGGGGTCAGCCCCAGCATTTT. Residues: CASRPRGGGGQPQHF. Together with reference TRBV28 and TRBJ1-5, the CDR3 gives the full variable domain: DVKVTQSSRYLVKRTGEKVFLECVQDMDHENMFWYRQDPGLGLRLIYFSYDVKMKEKGDIPEGYSVSREKKERFSLILESASTNQTSMYLCASRPRGGGGQPQHFGDGTRLSIL.

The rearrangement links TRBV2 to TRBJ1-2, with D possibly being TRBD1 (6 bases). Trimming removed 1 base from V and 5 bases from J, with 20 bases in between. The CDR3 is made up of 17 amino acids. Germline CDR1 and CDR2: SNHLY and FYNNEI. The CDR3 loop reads CASSEESGHLSIYGYTF. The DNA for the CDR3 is TGTGCCAGCAGTGAAGAATCGGGACACCTGTCCATTTATGGCTACACCTTC.

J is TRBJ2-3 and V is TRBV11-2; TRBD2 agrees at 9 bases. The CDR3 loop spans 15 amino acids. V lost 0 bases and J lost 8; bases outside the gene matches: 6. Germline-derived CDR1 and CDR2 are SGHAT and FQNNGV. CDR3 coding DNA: TGTGCCAGCAGCTTAGAAGGCGGTAGCGGGGGTACGCAGTATTTT. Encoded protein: CASSLEGGSGGTQYF.

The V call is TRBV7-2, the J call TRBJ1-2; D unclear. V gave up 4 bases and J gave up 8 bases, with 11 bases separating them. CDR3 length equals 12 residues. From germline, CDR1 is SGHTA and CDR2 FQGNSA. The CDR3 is CASSSGRGGYTF. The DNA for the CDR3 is TGTGCCAGCAGCTCCGGACGGGGAGGCTACACCTTC.

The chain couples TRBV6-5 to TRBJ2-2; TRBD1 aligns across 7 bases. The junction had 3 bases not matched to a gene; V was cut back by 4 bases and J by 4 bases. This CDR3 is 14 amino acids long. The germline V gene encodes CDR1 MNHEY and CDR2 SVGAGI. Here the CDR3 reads CASSWDRGTGELFF. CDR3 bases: TGTGCCAGCAGTTGGGACAGAGGCACCGGGGAGCTGTTTTTT.

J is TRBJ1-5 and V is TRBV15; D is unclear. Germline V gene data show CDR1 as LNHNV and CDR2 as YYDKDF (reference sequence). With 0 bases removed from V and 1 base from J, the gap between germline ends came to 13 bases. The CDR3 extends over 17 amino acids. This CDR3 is CATSRDLGRASNQPQHF. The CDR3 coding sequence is TGTGCCACCAGCAGAGATTTAGGGAGGGCGAGCAATCAGCCCCAGCATTTT. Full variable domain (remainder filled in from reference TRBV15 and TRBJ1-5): DAMVIQNPRYQVTQFGKPVTLSCSQTLNHNVMYWYQQKSSQAPKLLFHYYDKDFNNEADTPDNFQSRRPNTSFCFLDIRSPGLGDTAMYLCATSRDLGRASNQPQHFGDGTRLSIL.

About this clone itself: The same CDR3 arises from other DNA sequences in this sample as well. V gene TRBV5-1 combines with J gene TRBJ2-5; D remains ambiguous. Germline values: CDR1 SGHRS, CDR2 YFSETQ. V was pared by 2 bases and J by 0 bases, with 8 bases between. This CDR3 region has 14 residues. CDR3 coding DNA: TGCGCCAGCAGCTTTAATACGGACCAAGAGACCCAGTACTTC. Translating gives CASSFNTDQETQYF.

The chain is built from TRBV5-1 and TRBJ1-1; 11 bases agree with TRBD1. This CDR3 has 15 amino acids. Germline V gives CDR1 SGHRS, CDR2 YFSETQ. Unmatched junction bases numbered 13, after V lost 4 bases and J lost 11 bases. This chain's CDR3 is CASSIDAGQGVGAFF. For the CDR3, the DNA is TGCGCCAGCAGCATAGACGCGGGACAGGGGGTTGGTGCTTTCTTT.

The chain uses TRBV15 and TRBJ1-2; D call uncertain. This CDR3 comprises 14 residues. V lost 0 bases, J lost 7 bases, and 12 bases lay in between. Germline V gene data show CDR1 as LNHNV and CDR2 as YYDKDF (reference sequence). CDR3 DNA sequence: TGTGCCACCAGCAGAGATGCGACATACGGTGGCTACACCTTC. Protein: CATSRDATYGGYTF.